This T cell receptor (beta chain) was identified during a study of cytomegalovirus exposure and HLA in healthy donors. Study observations and caveats: Cytomegalovirus association was listed for around 180 TCR beta chains.

In the PCR, 60 Vbeta and 13 Jbeta primers were used. Profiling relied on immunoSEQ multiplex PCR, and the TCRdb table lists in-frame clones only, not all of them. Of roughly 93,000 clones in the sample, about four fifths were seen once. The CDR3 spans 13 residues. Germline V gives CDR1 MDHEN, CDR2 SYDVKM. The junction had 3 bases not matched to a gene; V was cut back by 5 bases and J by 3 bases. On this clone itself: The target antigen is unknown.

Nominally healthy donors provided the samples, though records likely missed some immune exposures. V and J are TRBV28 and TRBJ1-2, with 7 bases matching TRBD1. The sequenced sample consisted of PBMCs. This TCR derives from a man aged 25 to 40 in good health and CMV-seronegative. The CDR3 region is CASSPGGHYGYTF. For the CDR3, the DNA is TGTGCCAGCAGTCCAGGGGGGCACTATGGCTACACCTTC.